This T cell receptor beta chain is from a study of blood T cell repertoires in COVID-19. The wider study: There were acute and convalescent COVID-19 samples, and they came from the United States, Italy and Spain.

Produced via immunoSEQ multiplex PCR; TCRdb's table is partial and in-frame only. The sample yields about 340,000 clones, over 70% seen once. Trimming removed 5 bases from V and 1 base from J; junction bases left unmatched: 7. Germline lookup yields CDR1 SNHLY and CDR2 FYNNEI. The CDR3 totals 16 residues. The V and J genes are TRBV2 and TRBJ2-2; 7 bases map to TRBD2. The sample comprised peripheral blood. This sequence originates from a man aged 25-40 years with active or convalescent COVID-19. The CDR3 region is CASSPLPGGNTGELFF. In DNA, the CDR3 is TGTGCCAGCAGTCCCCTTCCGGGAGGGAACACCGGGGAGCTGTTTTTT.